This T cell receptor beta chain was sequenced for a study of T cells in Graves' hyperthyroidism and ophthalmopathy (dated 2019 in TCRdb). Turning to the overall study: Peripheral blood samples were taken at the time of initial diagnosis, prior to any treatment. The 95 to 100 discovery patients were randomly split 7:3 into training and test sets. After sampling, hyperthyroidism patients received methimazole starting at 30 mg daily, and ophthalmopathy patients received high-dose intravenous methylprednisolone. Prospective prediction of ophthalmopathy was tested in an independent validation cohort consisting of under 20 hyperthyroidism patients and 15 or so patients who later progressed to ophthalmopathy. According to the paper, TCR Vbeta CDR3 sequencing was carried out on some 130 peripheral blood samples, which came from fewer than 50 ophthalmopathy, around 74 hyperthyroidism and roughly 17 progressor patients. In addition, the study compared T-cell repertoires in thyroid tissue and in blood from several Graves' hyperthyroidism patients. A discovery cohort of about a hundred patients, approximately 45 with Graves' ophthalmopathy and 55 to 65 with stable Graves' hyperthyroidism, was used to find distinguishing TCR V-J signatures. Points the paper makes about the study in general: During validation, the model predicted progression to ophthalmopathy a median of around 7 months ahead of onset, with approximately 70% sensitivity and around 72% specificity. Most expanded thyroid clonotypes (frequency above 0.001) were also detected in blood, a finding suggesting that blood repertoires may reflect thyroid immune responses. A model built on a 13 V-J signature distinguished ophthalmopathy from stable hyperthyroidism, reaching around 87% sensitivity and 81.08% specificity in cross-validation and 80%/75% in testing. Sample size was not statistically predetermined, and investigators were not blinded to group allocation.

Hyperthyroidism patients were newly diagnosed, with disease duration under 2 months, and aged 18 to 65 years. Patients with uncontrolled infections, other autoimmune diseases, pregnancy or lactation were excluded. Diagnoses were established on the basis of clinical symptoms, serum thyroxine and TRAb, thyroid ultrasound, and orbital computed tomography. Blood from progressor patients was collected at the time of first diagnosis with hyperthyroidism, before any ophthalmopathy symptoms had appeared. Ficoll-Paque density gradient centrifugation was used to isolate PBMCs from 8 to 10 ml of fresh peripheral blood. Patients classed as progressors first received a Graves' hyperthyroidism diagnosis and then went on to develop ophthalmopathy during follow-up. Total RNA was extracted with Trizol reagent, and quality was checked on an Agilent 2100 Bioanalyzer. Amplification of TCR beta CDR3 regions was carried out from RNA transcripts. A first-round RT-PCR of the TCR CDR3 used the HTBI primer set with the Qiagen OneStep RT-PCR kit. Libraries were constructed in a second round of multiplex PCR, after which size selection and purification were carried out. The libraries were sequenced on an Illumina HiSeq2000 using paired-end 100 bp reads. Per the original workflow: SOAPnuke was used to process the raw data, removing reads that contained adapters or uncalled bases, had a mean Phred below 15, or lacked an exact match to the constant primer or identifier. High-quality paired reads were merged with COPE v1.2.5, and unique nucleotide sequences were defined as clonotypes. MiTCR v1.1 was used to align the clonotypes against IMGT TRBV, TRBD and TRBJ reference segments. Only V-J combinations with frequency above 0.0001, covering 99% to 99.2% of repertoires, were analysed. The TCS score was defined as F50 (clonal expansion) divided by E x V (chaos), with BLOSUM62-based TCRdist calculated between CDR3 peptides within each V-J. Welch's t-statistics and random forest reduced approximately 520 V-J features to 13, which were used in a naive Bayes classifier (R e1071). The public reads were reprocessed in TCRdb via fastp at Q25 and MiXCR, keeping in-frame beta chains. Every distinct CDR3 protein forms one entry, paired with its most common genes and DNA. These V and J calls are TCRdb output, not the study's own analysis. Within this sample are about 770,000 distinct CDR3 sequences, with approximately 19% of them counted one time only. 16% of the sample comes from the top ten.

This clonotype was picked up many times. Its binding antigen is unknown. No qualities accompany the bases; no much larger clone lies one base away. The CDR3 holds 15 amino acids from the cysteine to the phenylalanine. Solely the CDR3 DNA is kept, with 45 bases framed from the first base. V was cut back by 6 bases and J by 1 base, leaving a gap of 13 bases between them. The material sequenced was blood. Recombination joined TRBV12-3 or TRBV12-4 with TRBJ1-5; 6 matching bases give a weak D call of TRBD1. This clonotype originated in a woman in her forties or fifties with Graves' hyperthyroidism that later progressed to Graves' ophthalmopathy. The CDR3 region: CASRPQGQSNQPQHF. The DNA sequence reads TGTGCCAGCAGACCGCAGGGGCAGAGCAATCAGCCCCAGCATTTT.